The next 10 T cell receptor beta chains were all read from a single sample in a study of control samples from healthy donors and cancer patients. TCRdb's table, derived via immunoSEQ multiplex PCR, lists solely in-frame clones and lacks some. The data show approximately 220,000 clones, roughly 94% seen once. The material sequenced was blood. The receptor set was obtained from a man aged 50 or older in good health.

The V call is TRBV3-1 (or the pseudogene TRBV3-2), the J call TRBJ2-1, with 12 positions matching TRBD2. The CDR3 consists of 15 residues. The V segment lost 6 bases and the J segment 5 bases; nucleotides outside the gene matches: 5. Germline CDR1 reads LGHDT; CDR2 reads YNNKEL (reference sequence). CDR3 amino acids: CASSLAGGPHNEQFF. CDR3 coding DNA: TGTGCCAGCAGTCTAGCGGGGGGGCCCCACAATGAGCAGTTCTTC.

The chain links TRBV9 to TRBJ2-7; possible D gene TRBD1, 6 bases. CDR3 length: 15 amino acids. Germline CDR1 reads SGDLS; CDR2 reads YYNGEE. V lost 3 bases and J lost 2, with 15 bases in between. The CDR3 DNA follows: TGTGCCAGCAGCGGGGCCGGGACAACGACCTACGAGCAGTACTTC. Its protein product is CASSGAGTTTYEQYF.

This chain joins TRBV18 and TRBJ1-2; no clear D gene. V gave up 3 bases and J gave up 5 bases, with 4 bases separating them. Germline V gene lookup returns CDR1 KGHSH and CDR2 LQKENI. The CDR3 runs 11 residues. CDR3 sequence reads: CASSPGYGYTF. CDR3 DNA sequence: TGTGCCAGCTCACCTGGGTATGGCTACACCTTC.

J is TRBJ1-3 and V is TRBV6-1; D uncertain. Germline CDR1 is MNHNS and CDR2 is SASEGT. CDR3 length equals 15 residues. The germline V and J ends were trimmed by 0 bases and 0 bases, with 6 bases remaining between them. CDR3 loop: CASSEAGVSGNTIYF. The CDR3 bases are TGTGCCAGCAGTGAAGCGGGCGTCTCTGGAAACACCATATATTTT.

The CDR3 nucleotides are TGCGCCAGCAGCCAAGGACTAGCGGGGGGCCGGGACGAGCAGTACTTC. This codes for CASSQGLAGGRDEQYF. The chain links TRBV5-1 to TRBJ2-7; 14 bases are a match to TRBD2. In germline, CDR1 is SGHRS, CDR2 YFSETQ. V dropped 4 bases and J dropped 5; count of bases not matched to a gene: 8. The CDR3 spans 16 residues.

V is TRBV10-3 and J is TRBJ2-7; 8 bases map to TRBD1. The V and J ends lost 6 bases and 2 bases, in that order; junction bases with no gene match: 6. The CDR3 length is 14 residues. Germline lookup yields CDR1 ENHRY and CDR2 SYGVKD. The CDR3 is CAISPGQDPYEQYV. The CDR3 region has the DNA TGTGCCATCAGCCCGGGACAGGATCCCTACGAGCAGTACGTC.

The chain has TRBV7-9 and TRBJ1-5; TRBD1 might be the D (5 bases). Germline V gives CDR1 SEHNR, CDR2 FQNEAQ (reference sequence). The CDR3 sequence is 14 residues long. Trimming removed 0 bases from V and 7 bases from J, with 10 bases in between. This CDR3 reads CASSLAGVGQPQHF. CDR3 sequence (DNA): TGTGCCAGCAGCTTAGCGGGGGTAGGCCAGCCCCAGCATTTT.

The chain combines TRBV18 with TRBJ2-1; 8 bases agree with TRBD1. After removal of 4 bases from V and 9 bases from J, the junction contained 5 bases not matched to a gene. Per the germline V gene, CDR1 is KGHSH and CDR2 is LQKENI. The CDR3 runs to 13 residues. DNA for the CDR3: TGTGCCAGCTCACTGTCCGGGACAGGTGAGCAGTTCTTC. Protein: CASSLSGTGEQFF. Full variable domain (missing parts from reference TRBV18 and TRBJ2-1): NAGVMQNPRHLVRRRGQEARLRCSPMKGHSHVYWYRQLPEEGLKFMVYLQKENIIDESGMPKERFSAEFPKEGPSILRIQQVVRGDSAAYFCASSLSGTGEQFFGPGTRLTVL.

V is TRBV12-3 or TRBV12-4 and J is TRBJ1-3; D not certain. The CDR3 loop spans 10 amino acids. The germline V and J ends were trimmed by 5 bases and 9 bases, with 5 bases remaining between them. The CDR3 DNA follows: TGTGCCAGCAGTCTTTCCACCATATATTTT. Protein product: CASSLSTIYF.

This clone was counted once. This chain links TRBV6-6 with TRBJ2-2; D is unclear. This CDR3 has 14 residues. The germline V and J ends were trimmed by 2 bases and 2 bases, with 6 bases remaining between them. Germline V lookup: CDR1 MNHNY, CDR2 SVGAGI (reference sequence). The CDR3 is CASSYPPNTGELFF. In DNA, the CDR3 is TGTGCCAGCAGTTACCCCCCAAACACCGGGGAGCTGTTTTTT.